Detailed here is one T cell receptor (beta chain). Its antigen is currently not known. Base qualities are not recorded, but no much larger clone differs from it by a single base. The record originates from a study of blood T cell repertoires in COVID-19 (dated by TCRdb to 2018 to 2020). For the wider study: The collaborator samples originated in the United States, Italy and Spain and spanned the acute and convalescent phases of COVID-19. The material from the prospective study consisted of cDNA or gDNA derived from T cells, B-cell-depleted T cells, or PBMCs. Deeply sampled blood TCRbeta repertoires from subjects exposed to, actively infected with, or recovered from COVID-19 were included in the dataset. The repertoires were made available in a free public database intended to serve as a resource for research on the immune response to SARS-CoV-2. The samples were drawn from two sources: the first 160 participants of the ongoing ImmuneRACE study, and 1,000 to 1,500 subjects contributed by 6 global collaborators. A de-identified subject ID, COVID-19 status, age in years and sex were almost always included in the sample metadata. HLA class I and class II types, where available, came from metadata supplied by the sample provider rather than from assay-based typing.

CDR3 length: 15 amino acids, cysteine to phenylalanine. Only the CDR3 part of the read is kept: 45 bases, read in frame from the first base. The junction shows trimming of 0 bases on V and 0 bases on J, plus 6 bases between the germline ends. The CDR1 and CDR2 encoded by the germline V gene (reference sequence) are LNHDA and SQIVND. Here is what the overall study found, with its caveats: The amount of clinical and demographic metadata varied by source and participant and was provided uncurated.

TCRbeta CDR3 regions were amplified from genomic DNA using the immunoSEQ Assay, a bias-controlled multiplex PCR. As for how the authors treated the data: The number of nucleated cells in each sample was estimated by amplification of reference gene primers within the assay. To quantify the absolute abundance of each unique TCRbeta CDR3 rearrangement, sequence reads were collapsed and filtered. For each sample, productive Simpson clonality was calculated by taking the square root of Simpson's diversity index across productive rearrangements. TCRdb holds this immuneACCESS table with in-frame rearrangements only. Some clones are missing; in checked studies, unresolved V genes explain under half, and the rest has no known cause. Clone size and V and J calls were adopted from that table, with D and trimming inferred from the DNA. The sample table records 290,000 or so clones; 90% of these occur just once. Approximately 4.5% of the sample is taken by the ten largest.

Participants in the prospective study were aged about 18 to 95 years, lived in 20 to 30 United States geographic areas, and enrolled through a virtual design. To assign participants to cohorts, the prospective study relied on clinical history that participants themselves reported in a screening survey and a study questionnaire. In the prospective study, mobile phlebotomists collected whole blood, serum and a nasopharyngeal or oropharyngeal swab from each participant. Over a roughly 2-month period, participants in the prospective study had the option of providing additional blood draws and questionnaires. Before DNA extraction, prospective study blood samples were shipped either frozen or at room temperature.

The chain employs TRBV19 and TRBJ1-3; the D gene remains uncertain. The receptor was isolated from a woman younger than 30 with acute COVID-19. Sample: PBMCs or T cells enriched from blood (not recorded which). CDR3 loop: CASSIDYRSGNTIYF. The DNA reads as follows: TGTGCCAGTAGTATAGATTATCGCTCTGGAAACACCATATATTTT.